Listed below are T cell receptor beta chains from one sample, sequenced in a study of OX40 agonist ivuxolimab in advanced cancers. TCRdb's copy holds only in-frame clones and misses some; the assay was immunoSEQ multiplex PCR. Altogether tens of thousands of clones are present, around 90% being singletons, with the ten largest covering roughly 0.32%. The source was CD4+ or CD8+ T cells sorted from blood, collected in a trial of the OX40 agonist ivuxolimab. Receptors were obtained from an adult with an advanced solid tumor such as melanoma, head and neck, liver or kidney cancer. Both conserved end residues are part of each CDR3. A D gene is named only where the DNA matches it firmly. The size of a clone is reported for some rows only, either as once, few or many, or as a class for expanded clones.

v_call	clone_size	d_call	j_call	cdr3_nt	cdr3_aa
TRBV7-2	-	-	TRBJ2-5	TGTGCCAGCGGCCTAAATATGGAGACCCAGTACTTC	CASGLNMETQYF
TRBV29-1	-	-	TRBJ1-5	TGCAGCGTTTCAGGGAGGGAGGGCAGCAATCAGCCCCAGCATTTT	CSVSGREGSNQPQHF
TRBV21-1	-	-	TRBJ2-1	TGTGCCAGCAGCAAAGGAATGAAACCCAATGAGCAGTTCTTC	CASSKGMKPNEQFF
TRBV7-3	once	-	TRBJ2-1	TGTGCCAGCAGCTTAGAAAGCGGGCCCTACAATGAGCAGTTCTTC	CASSLESGPYNEQFF
TRBV7-3	-	TRBD2	TRBJ2-7	TGTGCCAGCAGCTCCCGACTAGCGGGGGACGTCTACGAGCAGTACTTC	CASSSRLAGDVYEQYF
TRBV2	-	-	TRBJ1-5	TGTGCCAGCAGTGGACAAGTTGATCAGCCCCAGCATTTT	CASSGQVDQPQHF
TRBV6-6	-	-	TRBJ1-2	TGTGCCAGCAGTAACCCCGGGACCCGGGGATCCTATGGCTACACCTTC	CASSNPGTRGSYGYTF
TRBV2	-	-	TRBJ1-6	TGTGCCAGCAGTGAGTTACACAAGAATTCACCCCTCCACTTT	CASSELHKNSPLHF
TRBV10-3	-	TRBD1	TRBJ2-7	TGTGCCATCAGTGCCCAGGGGGCCTCCTACGAGCAGTACTTC	CAISAQGASYEQYF
TRBV2	-	-	TRBJ2-2	TGTGCCAGCCGGGAAGCTACGAACACCGGGGAGCTGTTTTTT	CASREATNTGELFF
TRBV6-6	-	TRBD1	TRBJ2-1	TGTGCCAGCAGTGGGACAGGGAGGTACAATGAGCAGTTCTTC	CASSGTGRYNEQFF
TRBV19	-	-	TRBJ2-5	TGTGCCAGTAGCCCGGACGGTAGAGGGACCCAGTACTTC	CASSPDGRGTQYF
TRBV6-1	-	-	TRBJ1-6	TGTGCCAGCAGTCGCCGGGACTTCTATAATTCACCCCTCCACTTT	CASSRRDFYNSPLHF
TRBV28	-	-	TRBJ1-1	TGTGCCAGCAGTCCCCCGCAGATAAGCACTGAAGCTTTCTTT	CASSPPQISTEAFF
TRBV28	once	-	TRBJ1-1	TGTGCCAGCAGTTCCCCAGGACGGCTGGTGACTGAAGCTTTCTTT	CASSSPGRLVTEAFF
TRBV5-1	-	-	TRBJ1-1	TGCGCCAGCAGCTTGCGGGGGGCCGCTGAAGCTTTCTTT	CASSLRGAAEAFF
TRBV7-8	-	-	TRBJ1-3	TGTGCCAGCAGCTTCGACAGGCCACCCTCTGGAAACACCATATATTTT	CASSFDRPPSGNTIYF
TRBV28	-	-	TRBJ1-1	TGTGCCAGCAGTTTACCCAGGGGTAGGACTGAAGCTTTCTTT	CASSLPRGRTEAFF
TRBV6-5	-	-	TRBJ2-2	TGTGCCAGCAGTTACTTGAAGACGGAAAGTGGGTTTTTT	CASSYLKTESGFF
TRBV4-1	-	TRBD1	TRBJ1-2	TGCGCCAGCAGCTTCGGACAGGCGGCTAACTATGGCTACACCTTC	CASSFGQAANYGYTF
TRBV11-2	once	TRBD1	TRBJ2-2	TGTGCCAGCAGCAAGGGACAGGGACGGACCGGGGAGCTGTTTTTT	CASSKGQGRTGELFF
TRBV10-1	-	-	TRBJ1-6	TGCGCCAGCAGTCGGGACCTCGGGTCACCCCTCCACTTT	CASSRDLGSPLHF
TRBV2	-	TRBD2	TRBJ2-3	TGTGCCAGCAGCTCAACTAGCGGGGTAACAGATACGCAGTATTTT	CASSSTSGVTDTQYF
TRBV10-3	-	-	TRBJ2-2	TGTGCCCAATCTGGGACGGGGAGCACCGGGGAGCTGTTTTTT	CAQSGTGSTGELFF
TRBV7-9	-	-	TRBJ2-2	TGTGCCAGCAATCGGAGGGGTTCTGAAACCGGGGAGCTGTTTTTT	CASNRRGSETGELFF
TRBV6-1	-	-	TRBJ1-5	TGTGCCAGCAGGGAACAGGGAATAGGTCAGCCCCAGCATTTT	CASREQGIGQPQHF
TRBV21-1	-	-	TRBJ2-7	TGTGCCAGCAGCAGGGGGTACGAGCAGTACTTC	CASSRGYEQYF
TRBV6-6	-	-	TRBJ1-6	TGTGCCGGCCACCGGGACCCGGGGCACAATTCACCCCTCCACTTT	CAGHRDPGHNSPLHF
TRBV14	-	-	TRBJ2-2	TGTGCCAGCAGTCGAACAGGGCCCGGGGAGCTGTTTTTT	CASSRTGPGELFF
TRBV27	-	TRBD1	TRBJ1-4	TGTGCCAGCAACCTTCAGGGGGGGCGGGGGAAACTGTTTTTT	CASNLQGGRGKLFF
TRBV9	-	TRBD2	TRBJ2-1	TGTGCCAGCAGCGTAGACGGGGGGGCCTTGGATGAGCAGTTCTTC	CASSVDGGALDEQFF
TRBV2	-	TRBD2	TRBJ2-2	TGTGCCAGCAGTGAAAACGATAGCGGGGGGGCGAACACCGGGGAGCTGTTTTTT	CASSENDSGGANTGELFF
TRBV19	-	-	TRBJ1-1	TGTGCCAGTACGGTGAAGGCGAGTCCGCTCACTGAAGCTTTCTTT	CASTVKASPLTEAFF